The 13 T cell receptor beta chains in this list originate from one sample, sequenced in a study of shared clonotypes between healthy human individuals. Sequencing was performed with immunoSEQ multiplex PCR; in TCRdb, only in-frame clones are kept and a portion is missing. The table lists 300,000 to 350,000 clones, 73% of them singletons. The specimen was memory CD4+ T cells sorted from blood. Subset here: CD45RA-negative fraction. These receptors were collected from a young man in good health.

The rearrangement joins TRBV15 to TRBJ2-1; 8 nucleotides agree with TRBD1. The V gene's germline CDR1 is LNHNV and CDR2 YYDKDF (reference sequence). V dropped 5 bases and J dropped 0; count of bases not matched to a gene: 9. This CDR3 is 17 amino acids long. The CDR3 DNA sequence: TGTGCCACCAGCCAAGAGAAAACAGGGGGCTCCTACAATGAGCAGTTCTTC. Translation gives CATSQEKTGGSYNEQFF.

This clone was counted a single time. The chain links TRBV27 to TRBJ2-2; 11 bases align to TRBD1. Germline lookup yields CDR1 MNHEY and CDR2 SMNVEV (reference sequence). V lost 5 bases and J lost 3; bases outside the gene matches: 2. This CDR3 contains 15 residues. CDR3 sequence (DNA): TGTGCCAGCAGTGGACAGGGGGCGCACACCGGGGAGCTGTTTTTT. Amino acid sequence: CASSGQGAHTGELFF.

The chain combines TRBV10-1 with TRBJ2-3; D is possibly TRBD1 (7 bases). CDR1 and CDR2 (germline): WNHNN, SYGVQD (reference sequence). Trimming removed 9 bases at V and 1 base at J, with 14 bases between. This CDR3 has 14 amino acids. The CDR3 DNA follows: TGCGCCAGAAACAGGGGACTTCGCACAGATACGCAGTATTTT. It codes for CARNRGLRTDTQYF.

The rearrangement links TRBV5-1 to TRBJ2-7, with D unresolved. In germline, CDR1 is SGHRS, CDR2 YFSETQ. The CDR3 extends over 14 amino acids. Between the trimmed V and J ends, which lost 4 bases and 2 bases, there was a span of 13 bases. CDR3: CASSRRALTYEQYF. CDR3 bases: TGCGCCAGCAGCCGCCGGGCCCTCACCTACGAGCAGTACTTC. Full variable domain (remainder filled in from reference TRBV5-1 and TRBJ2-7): KAGVTQTPRYLIKTRGQQVTLSCSPISGHRSVSWYQQTPGQGLQFLFEYFSETQRNKGNFPGRFSGRQFSNSRSEMNVSTLELGDSALYLCASSRRALTYEQYFGPGTRLTVT.

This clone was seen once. DNA of the CDR3: TGTGCCAGCAGTTTAGGGGGACAGCCATACAATGAGCAGTTCTTC. As protein: CASSLGGQPYNEQFF. The chain carries TRBV28 and TRBJ2-1; TRBD1 matches 7 bases. The germline V gene has CDR1 MDHEN and CDR2 SYDVKM. After removal of 2 bases from V and 4 bases from J, the junction contained 5 bases not matched to a gene. The CDR3 extends over 15 amino acids.

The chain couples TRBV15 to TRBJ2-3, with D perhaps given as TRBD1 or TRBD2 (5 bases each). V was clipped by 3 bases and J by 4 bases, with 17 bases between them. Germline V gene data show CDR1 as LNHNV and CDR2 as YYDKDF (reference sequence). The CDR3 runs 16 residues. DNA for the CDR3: TGTGCCACCAGCAGGGAGAGGGGCACGGGATCAGATACGCAGTATTTT. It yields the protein CATSRERGTGSDTQYF.

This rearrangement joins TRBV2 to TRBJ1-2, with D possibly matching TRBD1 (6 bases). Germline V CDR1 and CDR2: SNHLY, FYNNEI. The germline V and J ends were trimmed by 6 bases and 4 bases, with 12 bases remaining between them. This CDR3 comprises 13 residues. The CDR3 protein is CASSSQGIYGYTF. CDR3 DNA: TGTGCCAGCAGCTCACAGGGCATCTATGGCTACACCTTC.

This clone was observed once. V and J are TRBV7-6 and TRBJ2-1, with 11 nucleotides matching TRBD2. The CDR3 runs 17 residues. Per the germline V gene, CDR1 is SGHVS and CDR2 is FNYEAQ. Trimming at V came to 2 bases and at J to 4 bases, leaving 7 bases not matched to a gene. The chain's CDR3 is CASSLRPLAGVYNEQFF. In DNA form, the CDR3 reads TGTGCCAGCAGCTTAAGGCCACTAGCGGGAGTTTACAATGAGCAGTTCTTC.

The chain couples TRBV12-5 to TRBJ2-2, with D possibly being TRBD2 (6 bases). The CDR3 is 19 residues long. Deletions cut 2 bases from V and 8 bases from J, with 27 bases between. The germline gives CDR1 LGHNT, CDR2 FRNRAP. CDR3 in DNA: TGTGCTAGTGGTTTGAGGACTCGAGGCCTAGCGATAAATGCGGGGGAGCTGTTTTTT. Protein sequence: CASGLRTRGLAINAGELFF.

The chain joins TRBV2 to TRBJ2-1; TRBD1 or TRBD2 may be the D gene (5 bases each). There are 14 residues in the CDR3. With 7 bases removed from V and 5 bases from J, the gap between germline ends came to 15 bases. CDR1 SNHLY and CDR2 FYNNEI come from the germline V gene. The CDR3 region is CASMDWGMDNEQFF. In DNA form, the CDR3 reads TGTGCCAGCATGGACTGGGGCATGGACAATGAGCAGTTCTTC. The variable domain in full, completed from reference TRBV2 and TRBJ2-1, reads EPEVTQTPSHQVTQMGQEVILRCVPISNHLYFYWYRQILGQKVEFLVSFYNNEISEKSEIFDDQFSVERPDGSNFTLKIRSTKLEDSAMYFCASMDWGMDNEQFFGPGTRLTVL.

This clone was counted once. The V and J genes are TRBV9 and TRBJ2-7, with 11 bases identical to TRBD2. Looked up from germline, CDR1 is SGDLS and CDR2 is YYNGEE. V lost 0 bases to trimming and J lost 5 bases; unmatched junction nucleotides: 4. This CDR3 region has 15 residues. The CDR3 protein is CASSVGSGRAHEQYF. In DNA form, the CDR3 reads TGTGCCAGCAGCGTAGGTAGCGGGAGGGCCCACGAGCAGTACTTC.

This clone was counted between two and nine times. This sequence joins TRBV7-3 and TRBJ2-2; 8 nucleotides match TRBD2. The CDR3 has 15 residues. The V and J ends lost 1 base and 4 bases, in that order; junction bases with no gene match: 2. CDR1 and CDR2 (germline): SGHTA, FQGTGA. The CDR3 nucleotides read TGTGCCAGCAGCTTAAGTAGCGGGGTCACCGGGGAGCTGTTTTTT. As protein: CASSLSSGVTGELFF.

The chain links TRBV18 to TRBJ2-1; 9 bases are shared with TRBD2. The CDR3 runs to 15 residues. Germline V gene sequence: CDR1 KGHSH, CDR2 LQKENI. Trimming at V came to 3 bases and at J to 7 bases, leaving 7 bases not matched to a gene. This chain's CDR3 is CASSPPSGARNEQFF. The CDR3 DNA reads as TGTGCCAGCTCACCCCCTAGCGGGGCACGGAATGAGCAGTTCTTC.